The clone carrying this T cell receptor beta chain has more than one count but fewer than ten. This specimen comes from a study of blood T cell repertoires in COVID-19. The wider study: Collection of acute and convalescent COVID-19 samples took place in the United States, Italy and Spain. T cells, B-cell-depleted T cells, or PBMCs provided the cDNA or gDNA that served as material.

In the original workflow: The authors estimated nucleated cell counts from reference gene primer amplification. Assay: immunoSEQ multiplex PCR; the TCRdb copy retains only in-frame clones and omits some. From that table come the V and J calls and clone size; the DNA was used to work out D and trimming. Of 45,000 to 55,000 clones listed, less than 85% are singletons. The origin of this receptor is a human donor in a cohort sampled during active COVID-19. The specimen sequenced was peripheral blood.

CDR3 sequence (DNA): TGTGCCAGCAGCCAAGGACCGCGGCAGCCCCAGCATTTT. This sequence encodes CASSQGPRQPQHF. The gene calls are TRBV3-1 (or the pseudogene TRBV3-2) and TRBJ1-5; D is unresolved. The CDR3 runs to 13 residues. Trimming shortened V by 1 base and J by 7 bases, and 8 bases separated the two germline ends. Germline V gene sequence: CDR1 LGHDT, CDR2 YNNKEL (reference sequence).